A single sample is the source of the 3 T cell receptor beta chains below, sequenced in a study of shared clonotypes between healthy human individuals. Terminally differentiated effector memory CD45RA+ cells were excluded from the naive CD8 cells, which were CD45RO-negative and positively selected for CCR7. Clones were sequenced by immunoSEQ multiplex PCR, and TCRdb holds only the in-frame ones, with some missing. The sample lists about 2.1 million clones, 80% to 95% occurring once. The sample was naive CD8+ T cells from PBMCs. These receptors were obtained from a man between 18 and 29 years old in good health. Some clones in this sample may be carry-over from other donors' samples.

DNA for the CDR3: TGCGCCAGCAGCCAACTCTCCCCGGGGGATGGCTACACCTTC. Amino acids: CASSQLSPGDGYTF. The chain joins TRBV5-1 to TRBJ1-2; TRBD1 might be the D (5 bases). This CDR3 spans 14 amino acids. Germline CDR1 is SGHRS and CDR2 is YFSETQ. Trimming cost V 4 bases and J 6 bases, with 16 bases left between them. Combining the CDR3 with reference TRBV5-1 and TRBJ1-2 gives the whole variable domain KAGVTQTPRYLIKTRGQQVTLSCSPISGHRSVSWYQQTPGQGLQFLFEYFSETQRNKGNFPGRFSGRQFSNSRSEMNVSTLELGDSALYLCASSQLSPGDGYTFGSGTRLTVV.

The rearrangement uses TRBV9 and TRBJ2-3; 12 nucleotides line up with TRBD2. Germline V gene sequence: CDR1 SGDLS, CDR2 YYNGEE. The V segment lost 4 bases and the J segment 2 bases; nucleotides outside the gene matches: 5. The CDR3 extends over 16 amino acids. DNA for the CDR3: TGTGCCAGCAGCCCAGGACTAGCGGGGCACACAGATACGCAGTATTTT. Translation gives CASSPGLAGHTDTQYF.

The V call is TRBV27, the J call TRBJ2-1, with TRBD2 identical over 13 bases. Per the germline V gene, CDR1 is MNHEY and CDR2 is SMNVEV (reference sequence). The CDR3 is 14 residues long. V lost 9 bases to trimming and J lost 5 bases; unmatched junction nucleotides: 4. The CDR3 spells CASRGLAGHNEQFF. CDR3 coding DNA: TGTGCCAGTAGGGGACTAGCGGGACACAATGAGCAGTTCTTC.